Each of the 26 T cell receptor beta chains below was sequenced from the same sample in a study of blood T cell repertoires in COVID-19. Clones were read by immunoSEQ multiplex PCR, and TCRdb kept only the in-frame ones, dropping some. The profile covers 100,000 to 120,000 clones, with roughly 90% appearing a single time and more than 7% taken by the ten largest. The sequencing sample was made of peripheral blood. The receptors were sampled from a woman in her seventies who had recovered from COVID-19.

V and J are TRBV30 and TRBJ2-5, with D perhaps TRBD2 (6 bases). The germline V gene encodes CDR1 GTSNPN and CDR2 SVGIG (reference sequence). Trimming removed 4 bases from V and 5 bases from J, with 17 bases in between. The CDR3 covers 14 residues. CDR3 DNA: TGTGCCTGGACGGGACTCAGGGAACAGGAGACCCAGTACTTC. It encodes CAWTGLREQETQYF.

V gene TRBV25-1 combines with J gene TRBJ1-3, with D tentatively TRBD1 (5 bases). The CDR3 has 14 amino acids. Germline values: CDR1 MGHDK, CDR2 SYGVNS. V was clipped by 7 bases and J by 0 bases, with 10 bases between them. The CDR3 DNA reads TGTGCCAGCAACCCCGACAGCTCTGGAAACACCATATATTTT. Amino acids: CASNPDSSGNTIYF.

This chain uses TRBV5-1 with TRBJ1-2; the match to TRBD1 covers 9 bases. The CDR3 has 13 amino acids. The junction had 3 bases not matched to a gene; V was cut back by 4 bases and J by 5 bases. CDR1 and CDR2 from the germline V gene are SGHRS and YFSETQ. CDR3 in amino acids: CASSPTGGYGYTF. Written as DNA, the CDR3 is TGCGCCAGCAGCCCGACAGGGGGGTATGGCTACACCTTC.

This sequence joins TRBV7-2 and TRBJ2-3, with TRBD1 matching 7 bases. Germline loops: CDR1 SGHTA, CDR2 FQGNSA. Trimming removed 0 bases from V and 1 base from J; junction bases left unmatched: 4. This CDR3 has 16 amino acids. The CDR3: CASSLAGGRGTDTQYF. The CDR3, as DNA: TGTGCCAGCAGCTTAGCAGGGGGCAGGGGCACAGATACGCAGTATTTT.

The chain has TRBV2 and TRBJ2-5; 7 positions agree with TRBD2. The CDR3 is 14 amino acids. Germline CDR1 SNHLY, CDR2 FYNNEI. V was pared by 11 bases and J by 4 bases, with 13 bases of the junction left unmatched. The CDR3 DNA is TGTGCCGGGAGGAGCAGGTCGGGGGGAGAGACCCAGTACTTC. Protein: CAGRSRSGGETQYF.

The sample holds one count of this clone. The chain joins TRBV4-3 to TRBJ2-1, with D possibly matching TRBD2 (6 bases). Trimming took off 4 bases at V and 6 bases at J, with 10 bases between the two ends. Germline CDR1 is LGHNA and CDR2 is YSLEER. This CDR3 comprises 13 residues. The CDR3 sequence: CASSLGGVNEQFF. For the CDR3, the DNA is TGCGCCAGCAGCCTCGGAGGGGTCAATGAGCAGTTCTTC.

The CDR3 bases are TGTGCCAGCAGTGAACTCGGGGGGTACACTGAAGCTTTCTTT. It is translated as CASSELGGYTEAFF. The chain links TRBV2 to TRBJ1-1, with a tentative D call TRBD1 (5 bases). Germline CDR1 and CDR2: SNHLY and FYNNEI. The germline V and J ends were trimmed by 2 bases and 3 bases, with 10 bases remaining between them. There are 14 residues in the CDR3.

The CDR3 here is CATQMRDLETQYF. The CDR3 bases are TGTGCCACCCAAATGCGGGACCTAGAGACCCAGTACTTC. The chain has TRBV24-1 and TRBJ2-5, with D perhaps matching TRBD2 (6 bases). The CDR3 loop spans 13 amino acids. Trimming shortened V by 9 bases and J by 4 bases, and 14 bases separated the two germline ends. Germline CDR1 reads KGHDR; CDR2 reads SFDVKD.

V is TRBV11-3 and J is TRBJ2-7; 7 bases line up with TRBD1. In germline, CDR1 is SGHNT, CDR2 YENEEA. The CDR3 sequence is 15 residues long. The trim removed 5 bases at V and 4 bases at J, leaving 11 bases unmatched. In DNA, the CDR3 is TGTGCCAGCAGCCTCAAAGGCGGCAGGGGGTACGAGCAGTACTTC. It encodes CASSLKGGRGYEQYF. The variable domain in full, completed from reference TRBV11-3 and TRBJ2-7, reads EAGVVQSPRYKIIEKKQPVAFWCNPISGHNTLYWYLQNLGQGPELLIRYENEEAVDDSQLPKDRFSAERLKGVDSTLKIQPAELGDSAVYLCASSLKGGRGYEQYFGPGTRLTVT.

V and J are TRBV5-1 and TRBJ2-7, with D maybe TRBD2 (6 bases). The V end was cut by 4 bases, the J end by 3 bases, with 17 bases between. Germline loops: CDR1 SGHRS, CDR2 YFSETQ. The CDR3 is 15 residues long. CDR3 DNA: TGCGCCAGCAGCCCATCTCCCGGGAGTCACTACGAGCAGTACTTC. Protein sequence: CASSPSPGSHYEQYF.

V usage is TRBV2 and J usage is TRBJ2-7; the match to TRBD2 covers 11 bases. CDR1 is SNHLY, CDR2 FYNNEI, per germline. V dropped 8 bases and J dropped 2; count of bases not matched to a gene: 2. The CDR3 consists of 13 residues. CDR3 sequence: CASVAGGPYEQYF. CDR3 nucleotides: TGTGCCAGCGTAGCGGGAGGGCCCTACGAGCAGTACTTC. The complete variable domain, with remaining parts taken from reference TRBV2 and TRBJ2-7, reads EPEVTQTPSHQVTQMGQEVILRCVPISNHLYFYWYRQILGQKVEFLVSFYNNEISEKSEIFDDQFSVERPDGSNFTLKIRSTKLEDSAMYFCASVAGGPYEQYFGPGTRLTVT.

CDR3 coding DNA: TGTGCCAGCAGCGGGGGACTAGCGGCCGAAGAGACCCAGTACTTC. This translates into CASSGGLAAEETQYF. J is TRBJ2-5 and V is TRBV9, with TRBD2 matching over 11 bases. Germline V gives CDR1 SGDLS, CDR2 YYNGEE. With 3 bases clipped from V and 3 bases from J, the junction kept 4 bases outside the gene matches. The CDR3 is made up of 15 amino acids.

The chain has TRBV7-9 and TRBJ1-5, with 8 bases aligning to TRBD1. Trimming took 5 bases from V and 7 from J; bases not matched to a gene: 4. The CDR3 contains 13 residues. CDR1 SEHNR and CDR2 FQNEAQ come from the germline V gene (reference sequence). The CDR3 reads CASSPQGDQPQHF. For the CDR3, the DNA is TGTGCCAGCAGCCCACAGGGGGACCAGCCCCAGCATTTT.

The CDR3 nucleotides are TGCGCCAGCAGCCTTGGGACAGGGAGTTCACCCCTCCACTTT. Its protein is CASSLGTGSSPLHF. The chain joins TRBV4-3 to TRBJ1-6, with 9 bases aligning to TRBD1. This CDR3 is built from 14 residues. Per germline, CDR1 LGHNA and CDR2 YSLEER. V was clipped by 4 bases and J by 9 bases; unmatched bases: 4.

The chain carries TRBV10-3 and TRBJ1-3; 10 nucleotides match TRBD1. Germline V CDR1 and CDR2: ENHRY, SYGVKD. V was clipped by 6 bases and J by 0 bases; unmatched bases: 5. The CDR3 is made up of 16 amino acids. This chain's CDR3 is CAIRDRGLSSGNTIYF. In DNA form, the CDR3 reads TGTGCCATCAGAGACAGGGGGCTGAGCTCTGGAAACACCATATATTTT.

The chain carries TRBV10-3 and TRBJ2-5, with 8 bases identical to TRBD1. V was pared by 6 bases and J by 2 bases, with 5 bases of the junction left unmatched. This CDR3 has 14 residues. Germline CDR1 is ENHRY and CDR2 is SYGVKD. The CDR3, as DNA: TGTGCCATCAGGACAGGGGCCTCGCAAGAGACCCAGTACTTC. Translation gives CAIRTGASQETQYF.

The chain links TRBV14 to TRBJ2-3; the D gene is possibly TRBD2 (7 bases). The CDR3 length is 14 residues. V shed 4 bases and J shed 6 bases, with 14 bases lying between them. Germline lookup yields CDR1 SGHDN and CDR2 FVKESK. DNA of the CDR3: TGTGCCAGCAGCCTACTGAGGGGGGGCGATACGCAGTATTTT. Protein sequence: CASSLLRGGDTQYF.

The gene calls are TRBV3-1 (or the pseudogene TRBV3-2) and TRBJ1-1; D call uncertain. Germline V CDR1 and CDR2: LGHDT, YNNKEL (reference sequence). This CDR3 contains 13 residues. Trimming took off 4 bases at V and 5 bases at J, with 11 bases between the two ends. The CDR3 DNA reads as TGTGCCAGCAGCCCTACTACTATTACTGAAGCTTTCTTT. This gives the protein CASSPTTITEAFF.

The rearrangement joins TRBV7-9 to TRBJ1-6; the D is unclear. Looked up from germline, CDR1 is SEHNR and CDR2 is FQNEAQ (reference sequence). With 5 bases removed from V and 9 bases from J, the gap between germline ends came to 17 bases. The CDR3 spans 15 residues. CDR3 in amino acids: CASSPIPTTGSPLHF. The CDR3 bases are TGTGCCAGCAGCCCGATCCCGACTACGGGTTCACCCCTCCACTTT.

The genes are TRBV28 and TRBJ2-3, with 14 bases lining up with TRBD2. Germline V CDR1 and CDR2: MDHEN, SYDVKM. Trimming removed 10 bases from V and 6 bases from J; junction bases left unmatched: 9. This CDR3 region has 15 residues. CDR3 region: CATYTRTSGRDTQYF. Here the CDR3 DNA reads TGTGCCACCTATACTCGGACTAGCGGGAGGGATACGCAGTATTTT.

The CDR3 reads CASSLGTGRTEAFF. In DNA form, the CDR3 reads TGTGCCAGCAGCTTAGGGACAGGGAGGACTGAAGCTTTCTTT. V and J are TRBV13 and TRBJ1-1; 7 bases map to TRBD1. CDR1 is PRHDT, CDR2 FYEKMQ, per germline (reference sequence). Trimming at V came to 0 bases and at J to 5 bases, leaving 3 bases not matched to a gene. This CDR3 contains 14 residues.

The chain recombines TRBV9 with TRBJ2-1; weak D call: TRBD2 (6 bases). The CDR3 sequence is 15 residues long. In germline, CDR1 is SGDLS, CDR2 YYNGEE. V was shortened by 4 bases and J by 1 base, with 12 bases between the two germline ends. The CDR3 loop is CASSKISGSYNEQFF. For the CDR3, the DNA is TGTGCCAGCAGCAAAATTAGCGGTTCCTACAATGAGCAGTTCTTC.

This clone has just a few counts. J is TRBJ2-3 and V is TRBV5-5, with 11 positions matching TRBD2. The trim removed 2 bases at V and 3 bases at J, leaving 8 bases unmatched. The CDR3 runs 17 residues. The germline gives CDR1 SGHKS, CDR2 YYEKEE (reference sequence). The DNA of the CDR3 is TGTGCCAGCAGCTTTTCTGGGGGACTAGCGGTTACAGATACGCAGTATTTT. Its protein is CASSFSGGLAVTDTQYF.

The V call is TRBV6-2 or TRBV6-3, the J call TRBJ2-4; a weak D match, TRBD2 (5 bases). Germline V lookup: CDR1 MNHEY, CDR2 SVGEGT. This CDR3 comprises 12 residues. V was clipped by 3 bases and J by 7 bases, with 7 bases between them. This CDR3 reads CASSYPGNIQYF. CDR3 nucleotide sequence: TGTGCCAGCAGTTATCCGGGGAACATTCAGTACTTC.

The chain links TRBV27 to TRBJ1-2; a possible D gene is TRBD1 (6 bases). The CDR3 spans 13 residues. CDR1 is MNHEY, CDR2 SMNVEV, per germline (reference sequence). The V end lost 4 bases, the J end lost 7 bases, and 13 bases lay between the germline ends. The CDR3 nucleotides are TGTGCCAGCAGTTCACAGGGTACGGGTGGCTACACCTTC. As protein: CASSSQGTGGYTF.

The chain is built from TRBV7-9 and TRBJ2-7; possible D gene TRBD2, 5 bases. Germline CDR1 SEHNR, CDR2 FQNEAQ (reference sequence). The CDR3 spans 12 residues. V was clipped by 6 bases and J by 7 bases, with 13 bases between them. DNA of the CDR3: TGTGCCAGCAGGTGGGAGTCCAGGGAGCAGTACTTC. Protein: CASRWESREQYF. Drawing the rest from reference TRBV7-9 and TRBJ2-7, the complete variable domain is DTGVSQNPRHKITKRGQNVTFRCDPISEHNRLYWYRQTLGQGPEFLTYFQNEAQLEKSRLLSDRFSAERPKGSFSTLEIQRTEQGDSAMYLCASRWESREQYFGPGTRLTVT.